A selection of T cell receptor beta chains follows, all from one sample in a study of tumor-infiltrating lymphocytes in localized non-small cell lung cancer. TCRdb's copy holds only in-frame clones and misses some; the assay was immunoSEQ multiplex PCR. The repertoire includes roughly 13,000 clones, roughly four fifths of them detected once, and under 25% sits in the top ten. Sequencing was performed on lung tumor tissue. Receptor source: a human donor with non-small cell lung cancer. CDR3s include the opening cysteine and the closing phenylalanine or tryptophan. A D gene is named only where the DNA matches it firmly. The listing skips clone size in some rows; elsewhere it reads once, few, many or a size class.

j_call d_call clone_size v_call cdr3_aa cdr3_nt
TRBJ1-4 TRBD1 . TRBV5-4 CASSLGQGGNEKLFF TGTGCCAGCAGCTTGGGACAGGGGGGTAACGAAAAACTGTTTTTT
TRBJ2-7 . . TRBV6-4 CASSGETYEQYF TGTGCCAGCAGTGGGGAAACCTACGAGCAGTACTTC
TRBJ2-1 . . TRBV10-3 CAISDLSEQFF TGTGCCATCAGTGATTTAAGTGAGCAGTTCTTC
TRBJ1-5 TRBD1 . TRBV6-5 CASSAQGAHQPQHF TGTGCCAGCAGTGCACAGGGGGCCCACCAGCCCCAGCATTTT
TRBJ1-5 . . TRBV2 CASSVSRVNQPQHF TGTGCCAGCAGTGTTAGCAGGGTCAATCAGCCCCAGCATTTT
TRBJ2-7 . . TRBV30 CAWGDRYEQYF TGTGCCTGGGGGGACCGTTACGAGCAGTACTTC
TRBJ1-5 . . TRBV6-1 CASSEASRNQPQHF TGTGCCAGCAGTGAGGCTTCGCGTAATCAGCCCCAGCATTTT
TRBJ2-7 . . TRBV5-1 CASSLGLSGSNEQYF TGCGCCAGCAGCTTGGGCCTATCGGGGAGCAACGAGCAGTACTTC
TRBJ2-5 . . TRBV20-1 CSAQFQETQYF TGCAGTGCCCAGTTCCAAGAGACCCAGTACTTC
TRBJ1-1 . . TRBV27 CASSLSLKNTEAFF TGTGCCAGCAGTTTATCGTTAAAGAACACTGAAGCTTTCTTT
TRBJ1-2 TRBD1 . TRBV5-1 CASSFNRGNYGYTF TGCGCCAGCAGCTTTAACAGGGGAAACTATGGCTACACCTTC
TRBJ2-7 TRBD1 . TRBV10-2 CASSVGTGGGMSEQYF TGCGCCAGCAGTGTGGGGACAGGGGGTGGAATGTCCGAGCAGTACTTC
TRBJ2-5 . once TRBV27 CASSMGSQETQYF TGTGCCAGCAGCATGGGATCACAAGAGACCCAGTACTTC